Listed here is a single TCR beta chain. Assay: immunoSEQ multiplex PCR; the TCRdb copy retains only in-frame clones and omits some. Of some 240,000 clones listed, roughly 89% are singletons. The germline CDR1 and CDR2 sequences are SQVTM and ANQGSEA. J gave up 4 bases and V 7 bases, and 5 bases lay outside the gene matches. The CDR3 has 13 residues. This specimen belongs to a study of blood T cell repertoires in COVID-19. The sample taken for sequencing was peripheral blood. V and J are TRBV29-1 and TRBJ1-1, with 11 bases fitting TRBD1. The sequence came from a man aged 55 to 70 who had recovered from COVID-19. As DNA, the CDR3 is TGCAGCGGAGGACAGGGGGCGAGCACTGAAGCTTTCTTT. Its translation: CSGGQGASTEAFF.